Reported below is one TCR beta chain. CDR1 SGHRS and CDR2 YFSETQ come from the germline V gene. Trimming took 1 base from V and 1 from J; bases not matched to a gene: 3. The CDR3 loop spans 16 amino acids. MiXCR was run by TCRdb on the RT-PCR reads, yielding one entry per CDR3 protein. The profile shows more than 550,000 distinct CDR3 sequences, about 14% of them singletons. The source is a female donor in good health, serving as a healthy control. The gene calls are TRBV5-1 and TRBJ1-3; 9 bases line up with TRBD1. The sequencing input was memory CD4+ T cells from blood. CDR3 in DNA: TGCGCCAGCAGCTTGATCGGGACAGGGTCTGGAAACACCATATATTTT. It specifies CASSLIGTGSGNTIYF. Full variable domain (missing parts from reference TRBV5-1 and TRBJ1-3): KAGVTQTPRYLIKTRGQQVTLSCSPISGHRSVSWYQQTPGQGLQFLFEYFSETQRNKGNFPGRFSGRQFSNSRSEMNVSTLELGDSALYLCASSLIGTGSGNTIYFGEGSWLTVV.